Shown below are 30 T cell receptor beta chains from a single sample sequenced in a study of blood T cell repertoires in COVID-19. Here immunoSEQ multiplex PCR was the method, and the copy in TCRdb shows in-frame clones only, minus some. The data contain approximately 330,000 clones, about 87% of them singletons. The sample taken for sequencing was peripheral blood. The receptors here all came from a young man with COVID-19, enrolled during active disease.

CDR3 protein: CASSFYRGRETQYF. The CDR3 nucleotides read TGTGCCAGCAGTTTCTACAGGGGGCGAGAGACCCAGTACTTC. This chain links TRBV7-2 with TRBJ2-5; TRBD1 matches 9 bases. This CDR3 has 14 residues. The germline V gene has CDR1 SGHTA and CDR2 FQGNSA. V was clipped by 6 bases and J by 4 bases; unmatched bases: 6. Full variable domain (remainder filled in from reference TRBV7-2 and TRBJ2-5): GAGVSQSPSNKVTEKGKDVELRCDPISGHTALYWYRQSLGQGLEFLIYFQGNSAPDKSGLPSDRFSAERTGGSVSTLTIQRTQQEDSAVYLCASSFYRGRETQYFGPGTRLLVL.

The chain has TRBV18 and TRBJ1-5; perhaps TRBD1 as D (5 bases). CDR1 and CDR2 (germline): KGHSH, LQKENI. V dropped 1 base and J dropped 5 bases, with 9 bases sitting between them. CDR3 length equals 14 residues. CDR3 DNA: TGTGCCAGCTCACCACAGGGGAGGGATCAGCCCCAGCATTTT. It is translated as CASSPQGRDQPQHF.

The CDR3 protein is CASWGDRQMGGYTF. CDR3 bases: TGTGCCAGTTGGGGGGACAGACAGATGGGAGGCTACACCTTC. This chain joins TRBV6-5 and TRBJ1-2; 7 nucleotides align to TRBD1. The CDR3 is 14 residues long. The germline V gene encodes CDR1 MNHEY and CDR2 SVGAGI. With 9 bases clipped from V and 8 bases from J, the junction kept 15 bases outside the gene matches.

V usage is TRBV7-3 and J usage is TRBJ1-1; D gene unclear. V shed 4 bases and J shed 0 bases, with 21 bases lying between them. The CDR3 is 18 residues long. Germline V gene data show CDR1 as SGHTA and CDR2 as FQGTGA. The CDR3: CASSSPGYEPPMNTEAFF. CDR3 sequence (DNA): TGTGCCAGCAGCTCCCCGGGATACGAACCCCCTATGAACACTGAAGCTTTCTTT.

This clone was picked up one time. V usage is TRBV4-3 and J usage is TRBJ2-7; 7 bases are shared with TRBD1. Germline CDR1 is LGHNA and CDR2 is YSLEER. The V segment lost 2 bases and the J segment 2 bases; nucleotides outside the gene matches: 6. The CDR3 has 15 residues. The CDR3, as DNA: TGCGCCAGCAGCCAACTCCGAGGGACAGCCTACGAGCAGTACTTC. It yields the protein CASSQLRGTAYEQYF.

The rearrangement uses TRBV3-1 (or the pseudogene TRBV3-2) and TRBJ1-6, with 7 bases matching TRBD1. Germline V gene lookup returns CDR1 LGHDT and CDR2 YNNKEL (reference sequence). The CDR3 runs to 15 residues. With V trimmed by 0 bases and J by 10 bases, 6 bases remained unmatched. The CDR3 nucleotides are TGTGCCAGCAGCCAAGATACAGGGGAAAGCTCACCCCTCCACTTT. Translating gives CASSQDTGESSPLHF.

CDR3 protein: CASSPQQGAGDTEAFF. CDR3 DNA: TGTGCCAGCTCACCTCAGCAGGGTGCTGGGGACACTGAAGCTTTCTTT. The V gene is TRBV18, the J gene TRBJ1-1; tentative D call: TRBD1 (5 bases). From germline, CDR1 is KGHSH and CDR2 LQKENI. The CDR3 runs 16 residues. V lost 3 bases and J lost 3, with 17 bases in between. The full variable domain, its missing parts supplied by reference TRBV18 and TRBJ1-1, is NAGVMQNPRHLVRRRGQEARLRCSPMKGHSHVYWYRQLPEEGLKFMVYLQKENIIDESGMPKERFSAEFPKEGPSILRIQQVVRGDSAAYFCASSPQQGAGDTEAFFGQGTRLTVV.

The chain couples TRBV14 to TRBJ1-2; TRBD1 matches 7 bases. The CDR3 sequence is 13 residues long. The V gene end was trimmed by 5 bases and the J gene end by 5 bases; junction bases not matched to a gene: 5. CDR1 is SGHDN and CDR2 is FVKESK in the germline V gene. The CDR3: CASSGDRQYGYTF. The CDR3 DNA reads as TGTGCCAGCAGCGGGGACAGACAATATGGCTACACCTTC.

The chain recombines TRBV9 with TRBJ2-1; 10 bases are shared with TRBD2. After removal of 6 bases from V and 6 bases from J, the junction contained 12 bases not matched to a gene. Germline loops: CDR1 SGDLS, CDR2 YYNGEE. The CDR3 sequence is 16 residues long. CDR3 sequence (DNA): TGTGCCAGCAACGTTCAGGGAGCGGGAGGGCGCAATGAGCAGTTCTTC. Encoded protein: CASNVQGAGGRNEQFF.

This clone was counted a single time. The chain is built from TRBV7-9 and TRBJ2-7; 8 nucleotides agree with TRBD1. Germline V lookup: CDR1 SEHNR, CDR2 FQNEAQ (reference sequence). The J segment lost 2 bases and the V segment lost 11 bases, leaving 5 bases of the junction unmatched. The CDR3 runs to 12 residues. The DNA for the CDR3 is TGTGCCTATGAACAGGGGGCCTACGAGCAGTACTTC. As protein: CAYEQGAYEQYF.

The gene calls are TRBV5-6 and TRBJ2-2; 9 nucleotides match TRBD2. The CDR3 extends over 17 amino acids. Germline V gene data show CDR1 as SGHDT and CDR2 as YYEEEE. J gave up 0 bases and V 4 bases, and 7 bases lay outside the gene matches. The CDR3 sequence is CASSGLAGRTNTGELFF. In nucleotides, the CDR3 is TGTGCCAGCAGCGGGCTAGCGGGGAGAACGAACACCGGGGAGCTGTTTTTT.

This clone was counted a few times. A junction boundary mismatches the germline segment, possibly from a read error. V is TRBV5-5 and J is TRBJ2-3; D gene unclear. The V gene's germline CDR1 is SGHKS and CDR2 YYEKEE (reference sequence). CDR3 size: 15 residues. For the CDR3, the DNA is TGTGCCAGCAGCTTGATGCTGAGAGCAACAGATACGCAGTGTTTT. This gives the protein CASSLMLRATDTQCF.

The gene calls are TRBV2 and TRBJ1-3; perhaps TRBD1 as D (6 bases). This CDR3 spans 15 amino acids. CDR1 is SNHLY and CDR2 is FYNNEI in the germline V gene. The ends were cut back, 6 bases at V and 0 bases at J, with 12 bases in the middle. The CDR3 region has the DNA TGTGCCAGCAGGGTAGGGGGATACTCTGGAAACACCATATATTTT. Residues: CASRVGGYSGNTIYF.

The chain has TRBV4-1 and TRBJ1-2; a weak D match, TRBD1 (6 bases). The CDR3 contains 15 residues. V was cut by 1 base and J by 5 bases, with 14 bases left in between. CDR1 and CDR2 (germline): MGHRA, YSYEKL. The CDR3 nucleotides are TGCGCCAGCAGCCAAGTCGAGACAGGCCCTTATGGCTACACCTTC. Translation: CASSQVETGPYGYTF.

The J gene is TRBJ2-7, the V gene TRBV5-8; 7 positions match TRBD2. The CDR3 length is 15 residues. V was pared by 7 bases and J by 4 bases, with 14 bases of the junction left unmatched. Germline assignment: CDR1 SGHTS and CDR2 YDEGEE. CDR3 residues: CASPGGEGLVYEQYF. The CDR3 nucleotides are TGTGCCAGCCCTGGAGGGGAGGGATTGGTTTACGAGCAGTACTTC.

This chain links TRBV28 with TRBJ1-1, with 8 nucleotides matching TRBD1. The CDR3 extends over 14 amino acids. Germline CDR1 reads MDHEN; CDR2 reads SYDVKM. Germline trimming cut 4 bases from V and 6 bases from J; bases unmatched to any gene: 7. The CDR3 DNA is TGTGCCAGCAGTTCTACAGGGGGGGCGCCTGAAGCTTTCTTT. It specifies CASSSTGGAPEAFF.

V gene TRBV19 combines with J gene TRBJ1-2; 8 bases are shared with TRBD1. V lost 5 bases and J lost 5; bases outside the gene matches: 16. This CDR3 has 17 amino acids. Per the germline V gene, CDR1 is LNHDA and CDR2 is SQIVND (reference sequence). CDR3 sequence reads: CASSLRTGISLLYGYTF. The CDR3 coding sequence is TGTGCCAGTAGTCTCCGGACAGGGATCTCCCTTCTTTATGGCTACACCTTC.

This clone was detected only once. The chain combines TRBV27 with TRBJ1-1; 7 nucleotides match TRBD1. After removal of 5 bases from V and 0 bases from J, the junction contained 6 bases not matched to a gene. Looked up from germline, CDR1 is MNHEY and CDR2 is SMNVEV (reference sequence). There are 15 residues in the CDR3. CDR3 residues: CASSTPGQLNTEAFF. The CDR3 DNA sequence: TGTGCCAGCAGTACTCCGGGACAGCTGAACACTGAAGCTTTCTTT.

CDR3 in amino acids: CASSDSGTGTEHGYTF. CDR3 nucleotides: TGTGCCAGCAGTGACTCAGGGACAGGGACTGAGCATGGCTACACCTTC. V is TRBV6-4 and J is TRBJ1-2; TRBD1 agrees at 9 bases. The J segment lost 6 bases and the V segment lost 0 bases, leaving 8 bases of the junction unmatched. CDR3 length: 16 residues. Germline V gene sequence: CDR1 MRHNA, CDR2 SNTAGT.

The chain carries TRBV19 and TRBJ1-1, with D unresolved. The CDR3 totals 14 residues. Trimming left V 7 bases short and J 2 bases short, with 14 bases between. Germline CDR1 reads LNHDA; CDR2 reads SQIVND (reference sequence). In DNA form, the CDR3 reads TGTGCCAGTAAATGGGGTCGGGGAAACACTGAAGCTTTCTTT. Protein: CASKWGRGNTEAFF. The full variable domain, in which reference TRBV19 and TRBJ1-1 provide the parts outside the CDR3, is DGGITQSPKYLFRKEGQNVTLSCEQNLNHDAMYWYRQDPGQGLRLIYYSQIVNDFQKGDIAEGYSVSREKKESFPLTVTSAQKNPTAFYLCASKWGRGNTEAFFGQGTRLTVV.

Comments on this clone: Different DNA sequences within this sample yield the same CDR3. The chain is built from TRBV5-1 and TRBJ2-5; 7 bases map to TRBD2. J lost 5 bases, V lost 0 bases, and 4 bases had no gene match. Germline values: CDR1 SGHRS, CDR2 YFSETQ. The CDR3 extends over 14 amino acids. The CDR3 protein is CASSLGTGRETQYF. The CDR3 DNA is TGCGCCAGCAGCTTGGGAACCGGGAGGGAGACCCAGTACTTC. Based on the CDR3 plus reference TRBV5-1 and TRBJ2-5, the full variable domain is KAGVTQTPRYLIKTRGQQVTLSCSPISGHRSVSWYQQTPGQGLQFLFEYFSETQRNKGNFPGRFSGRQFSNSRSEMNVSTLELGDSALYLCASSLGTGRETQYFGPGTRLLVL.

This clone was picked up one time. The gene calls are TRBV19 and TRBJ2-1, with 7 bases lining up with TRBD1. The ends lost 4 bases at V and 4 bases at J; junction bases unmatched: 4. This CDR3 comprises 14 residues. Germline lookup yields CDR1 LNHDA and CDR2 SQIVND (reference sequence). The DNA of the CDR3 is TGTGCCAGTAGTAGGGACAGTGGTTACAATGAGCAGTTCTTC. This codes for CASSRDSGYNEQFF.

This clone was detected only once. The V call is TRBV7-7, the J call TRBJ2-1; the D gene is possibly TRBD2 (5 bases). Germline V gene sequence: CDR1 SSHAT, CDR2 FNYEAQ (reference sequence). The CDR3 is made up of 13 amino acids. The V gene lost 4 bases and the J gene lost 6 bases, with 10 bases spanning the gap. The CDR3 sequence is CASSSLASNEQFF. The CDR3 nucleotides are TGTGCCAGCAGCTCCTTAGCGTCCAATGAGCAGTTCTTC.

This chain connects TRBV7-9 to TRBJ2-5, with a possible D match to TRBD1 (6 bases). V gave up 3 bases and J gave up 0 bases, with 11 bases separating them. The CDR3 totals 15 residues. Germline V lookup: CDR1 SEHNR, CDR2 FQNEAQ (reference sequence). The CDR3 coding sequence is TGTGCCAGCAGCTTGGGTGACAGGAACCAAGAGACCCAGTACTTC. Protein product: CASSLGDRNQETQYF.

CDR3 residues: CASSYTFGTSGSVPLTGEQFF. In DNA, the CDR3 is TGTGCCAGCAGTTATACCTTCGGGACTAGCGGGAGTGTCCCTCTAACGGGTGAGCAGTTCTTC. The J gene is TRBJ2-1, the V gene TRBV6-2 or TRBV6-3; 14 bases map to TRBD2. The germline V gene encodes CDR1 MNHEY and CDR2 SVGEGT. The V segment lost 3 bases and the J segment 9 bases; nucleotides outside the gene matches: 22. The CDR3 is made up of 21 amino acids.

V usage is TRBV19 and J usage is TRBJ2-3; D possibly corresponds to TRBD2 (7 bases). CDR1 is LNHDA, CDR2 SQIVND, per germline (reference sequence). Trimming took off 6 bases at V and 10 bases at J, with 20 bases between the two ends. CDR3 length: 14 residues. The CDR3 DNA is TGTGCCAGTAGACCGGGGGGCCTCGCTTTTGCGCAGTATTTT. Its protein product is CASRPGGLAFAQYF.

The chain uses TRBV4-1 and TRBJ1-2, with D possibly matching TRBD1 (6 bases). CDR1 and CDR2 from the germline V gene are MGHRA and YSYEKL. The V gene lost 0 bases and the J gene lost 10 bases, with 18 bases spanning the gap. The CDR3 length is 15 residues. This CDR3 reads CASSQDKGQGKSYTF. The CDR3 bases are TGCGCCAGCAGCCAAGACAAGGGGCAGGGGAAGTCCTACACCTTC.

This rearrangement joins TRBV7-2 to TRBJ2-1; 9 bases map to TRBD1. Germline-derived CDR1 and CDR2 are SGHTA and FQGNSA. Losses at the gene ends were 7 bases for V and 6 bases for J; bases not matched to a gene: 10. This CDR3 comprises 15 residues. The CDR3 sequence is CASTHRDRVFNEQFF. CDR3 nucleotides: TGTGCCAGCACCCACCGGGACAGGGTATTCAATGAGCAGTTCTTC.

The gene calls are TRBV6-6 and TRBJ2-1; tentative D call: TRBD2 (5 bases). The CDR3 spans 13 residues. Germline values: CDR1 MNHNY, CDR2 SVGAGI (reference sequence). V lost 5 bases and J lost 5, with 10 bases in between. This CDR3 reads CASSKTRNNEQFF. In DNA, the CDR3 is TGTGCCAGCAGTAAAACTAGAAACAATGAGCAGTTCTTC.

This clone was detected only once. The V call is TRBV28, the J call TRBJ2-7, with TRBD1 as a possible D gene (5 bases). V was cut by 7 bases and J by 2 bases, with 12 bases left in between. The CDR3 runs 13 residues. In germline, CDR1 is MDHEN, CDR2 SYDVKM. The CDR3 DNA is TGTGCCAGCAACCCGGACACTGCCTACGAGCAGTACTTC. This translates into CASNPDTAYEQYF.